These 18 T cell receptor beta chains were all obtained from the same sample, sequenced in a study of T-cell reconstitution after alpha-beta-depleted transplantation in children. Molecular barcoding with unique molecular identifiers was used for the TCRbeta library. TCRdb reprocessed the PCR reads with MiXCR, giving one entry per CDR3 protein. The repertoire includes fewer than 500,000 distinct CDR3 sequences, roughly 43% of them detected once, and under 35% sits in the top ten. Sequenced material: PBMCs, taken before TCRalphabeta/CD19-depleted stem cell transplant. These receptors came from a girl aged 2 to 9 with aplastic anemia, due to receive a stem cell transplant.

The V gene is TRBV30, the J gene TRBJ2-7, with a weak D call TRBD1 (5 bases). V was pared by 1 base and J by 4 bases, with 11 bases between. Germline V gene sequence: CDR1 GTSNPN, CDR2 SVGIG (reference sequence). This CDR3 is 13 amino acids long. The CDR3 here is CAWSGWTTYEQYF. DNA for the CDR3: TGTGCCTGGAGTGGTTGGACAACATACGAGCAGTACTTC.

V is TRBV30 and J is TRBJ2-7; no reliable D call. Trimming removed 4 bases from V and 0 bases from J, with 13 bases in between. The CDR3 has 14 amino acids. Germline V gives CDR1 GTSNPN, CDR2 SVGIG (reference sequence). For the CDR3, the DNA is TGTGCCTGGACCCCCGGGCGGTCCTCCTACGAGCAGTACTTC. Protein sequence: CAWTPGRSSYEQYF.

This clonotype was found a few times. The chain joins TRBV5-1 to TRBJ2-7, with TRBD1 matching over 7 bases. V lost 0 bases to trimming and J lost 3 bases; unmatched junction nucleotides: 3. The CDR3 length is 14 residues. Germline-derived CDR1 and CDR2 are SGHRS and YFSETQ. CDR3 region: CASSLATGIYEQYF. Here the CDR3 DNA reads TGCGCCAGCAGCTTGGCGACAGGGATCTACGAGCAGTACTTC.

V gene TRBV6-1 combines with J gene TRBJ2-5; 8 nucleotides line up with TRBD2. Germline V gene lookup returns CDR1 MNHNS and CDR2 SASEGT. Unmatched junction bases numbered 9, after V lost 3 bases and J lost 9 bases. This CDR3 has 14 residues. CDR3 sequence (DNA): TGTGCCAGCAGTGAGTCCGGGACTAGTACTGCCCAGTACTTC. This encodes CASSESGTSTAQYF.

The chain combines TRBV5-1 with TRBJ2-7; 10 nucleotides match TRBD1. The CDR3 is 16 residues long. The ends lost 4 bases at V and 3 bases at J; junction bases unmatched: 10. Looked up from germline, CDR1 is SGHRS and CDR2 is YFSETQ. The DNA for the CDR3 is TGCGCCAGCAGCCCCCGGGACAGGGGTTACCGCTACGAGCAGTACTTC. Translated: CASSPRDRGYRYEQYF.

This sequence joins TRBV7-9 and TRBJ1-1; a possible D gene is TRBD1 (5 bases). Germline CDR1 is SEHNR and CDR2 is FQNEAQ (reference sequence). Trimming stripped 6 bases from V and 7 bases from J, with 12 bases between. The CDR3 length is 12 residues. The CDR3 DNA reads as TGTGCCAGCAGTTACCGACAGCTTGAAGCTTTCTTT. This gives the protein CASSYRQLEAFF.

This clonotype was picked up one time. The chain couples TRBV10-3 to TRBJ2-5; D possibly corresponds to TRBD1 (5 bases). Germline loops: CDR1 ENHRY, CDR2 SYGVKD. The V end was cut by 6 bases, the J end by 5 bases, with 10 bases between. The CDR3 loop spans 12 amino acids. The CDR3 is CAIRQEGETQYF. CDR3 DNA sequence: TGTGCCATCAGACAGGAAGGCGAGACCCAGTACTTC.

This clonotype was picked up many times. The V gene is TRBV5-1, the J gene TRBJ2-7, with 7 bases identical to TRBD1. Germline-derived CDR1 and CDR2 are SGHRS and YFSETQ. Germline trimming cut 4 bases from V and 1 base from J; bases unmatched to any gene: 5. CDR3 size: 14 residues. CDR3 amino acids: CASSVGQPSYEQYF. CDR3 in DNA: TGCGCCAGCAGCGTGGGACAGCCATCCTACGAGCAGTACTTC.

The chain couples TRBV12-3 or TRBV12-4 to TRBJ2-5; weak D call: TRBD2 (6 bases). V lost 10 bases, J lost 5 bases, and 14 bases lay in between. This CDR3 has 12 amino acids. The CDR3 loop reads CAILEGIETQYF. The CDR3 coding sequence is TGTGCCATTCTGGAGGGAATCGAGACCCAGTACTTC.

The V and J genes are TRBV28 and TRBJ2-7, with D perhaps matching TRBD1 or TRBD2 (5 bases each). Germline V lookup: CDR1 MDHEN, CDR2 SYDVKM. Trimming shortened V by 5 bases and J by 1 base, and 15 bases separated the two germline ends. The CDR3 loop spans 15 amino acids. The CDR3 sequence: CASSLAFRESYEQYF. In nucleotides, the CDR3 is TGTGCCAGCAGTCTAGCCTTCAGGGAATCCTACGAGCAGTACTTC.

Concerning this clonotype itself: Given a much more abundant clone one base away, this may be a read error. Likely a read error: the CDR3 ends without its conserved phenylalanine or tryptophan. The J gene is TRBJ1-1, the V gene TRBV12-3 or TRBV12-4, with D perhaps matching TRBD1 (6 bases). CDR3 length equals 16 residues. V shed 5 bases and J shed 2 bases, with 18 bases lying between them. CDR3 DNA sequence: TGTGCCAGCAGTCCCGGCCGCAGGGGAGTTAACACTGAAGCTTTCTAT. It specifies CASSPGRRGVNTEAFY.

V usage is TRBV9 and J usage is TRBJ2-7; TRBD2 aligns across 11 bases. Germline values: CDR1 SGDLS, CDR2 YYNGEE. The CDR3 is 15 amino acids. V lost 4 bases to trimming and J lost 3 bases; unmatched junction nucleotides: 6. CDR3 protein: CASSPGLAEVYEQYF. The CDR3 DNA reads TGTGCCAGCAGCCCGGGACTAGCGGAAGTCTACGAGCAGTACTTC.

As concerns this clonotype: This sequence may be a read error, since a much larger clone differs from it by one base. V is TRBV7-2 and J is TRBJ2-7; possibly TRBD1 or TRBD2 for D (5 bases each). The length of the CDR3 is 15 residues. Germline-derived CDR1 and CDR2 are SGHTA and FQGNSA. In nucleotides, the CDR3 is TGTGCCAGCAGCTTAGCGTATGGGGGTAGGGACGAGCAGCACTTC. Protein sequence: CASSLAYGGRDEQHF.

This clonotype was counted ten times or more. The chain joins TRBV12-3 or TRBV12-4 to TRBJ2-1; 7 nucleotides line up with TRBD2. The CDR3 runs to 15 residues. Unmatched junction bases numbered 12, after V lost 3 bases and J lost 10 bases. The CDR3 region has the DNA TGTGCCAGCAGTTTTGGCGGGAGTCGGGGTGGGGAGCAGTTCTTC. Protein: CASSFGGSRGGEQFF.

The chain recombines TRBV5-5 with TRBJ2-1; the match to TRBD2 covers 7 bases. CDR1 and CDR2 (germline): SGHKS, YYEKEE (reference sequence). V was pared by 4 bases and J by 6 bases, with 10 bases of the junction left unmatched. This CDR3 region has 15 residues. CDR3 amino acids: CASSNTTTSSNEQFF. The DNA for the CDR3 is TGTGCCAGCAGCAACACTACGACTAGCAGCAATGAGCAGTTCTTC.

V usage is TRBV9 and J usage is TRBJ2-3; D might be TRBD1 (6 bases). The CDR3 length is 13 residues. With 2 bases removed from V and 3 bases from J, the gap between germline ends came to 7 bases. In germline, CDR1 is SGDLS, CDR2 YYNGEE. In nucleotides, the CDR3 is TGTGCCAGCAGCGTTCAGGGGACAGATACGCAGTATTTT. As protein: CASSVQGTDTQYF.

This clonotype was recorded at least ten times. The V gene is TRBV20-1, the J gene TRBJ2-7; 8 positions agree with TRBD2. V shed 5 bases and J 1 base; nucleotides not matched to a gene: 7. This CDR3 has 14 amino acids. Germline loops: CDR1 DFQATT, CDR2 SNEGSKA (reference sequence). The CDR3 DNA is TGCAGTGCTGGCACCTTAGCGGGGTCCTACGAGCAGTACTTC. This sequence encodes CSAGTLAGSYEQYF.

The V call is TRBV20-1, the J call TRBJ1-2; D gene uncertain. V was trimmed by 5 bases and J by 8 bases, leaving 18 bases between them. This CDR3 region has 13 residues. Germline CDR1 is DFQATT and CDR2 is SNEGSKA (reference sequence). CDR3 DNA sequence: TGCAGTGCTGGCCTATTTGGAGCCGGGGGCTACACCTTC. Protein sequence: CSAGLFGAGGYTF.